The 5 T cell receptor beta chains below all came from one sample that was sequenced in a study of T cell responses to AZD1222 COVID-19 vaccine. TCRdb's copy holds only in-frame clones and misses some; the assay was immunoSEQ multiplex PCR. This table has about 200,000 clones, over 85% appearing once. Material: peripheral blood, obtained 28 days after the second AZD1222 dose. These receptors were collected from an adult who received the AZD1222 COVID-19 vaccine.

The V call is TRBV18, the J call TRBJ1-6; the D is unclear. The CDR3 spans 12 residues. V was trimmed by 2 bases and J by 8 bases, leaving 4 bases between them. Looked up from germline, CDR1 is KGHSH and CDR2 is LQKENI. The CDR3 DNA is TGTGCCAGCTCACCAGACGATTCACCCCTCCACTTT. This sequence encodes CASSPDDSPLHF.

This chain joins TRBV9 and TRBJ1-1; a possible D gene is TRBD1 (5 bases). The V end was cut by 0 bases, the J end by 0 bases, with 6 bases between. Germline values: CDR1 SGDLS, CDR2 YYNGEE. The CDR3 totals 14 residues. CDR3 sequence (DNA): TGTGCCAGCAGCGTAGGACAGATGAACACTGAAGCTTTCTTT. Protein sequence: CASSVGQMNTEAFF. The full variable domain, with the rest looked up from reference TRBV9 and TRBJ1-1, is DSGVTQTPKHLITATGQRVTLRCSPRSGDLSVYWYQQSLDQGLQFLIQYYNGEERAKGNILERFSAQQFPDLHSELNLSSLELGDSALYFCASSVGQMNTEAFFGQGTRLTVV.

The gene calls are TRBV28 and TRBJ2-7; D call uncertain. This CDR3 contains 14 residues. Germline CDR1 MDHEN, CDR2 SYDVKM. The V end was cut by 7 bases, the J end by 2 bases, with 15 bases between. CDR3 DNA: TGTGCCAGCACGTCCCAGGCGTTCACCTACGAGCAGTACTTC. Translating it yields CASTSQAFTYEQYF. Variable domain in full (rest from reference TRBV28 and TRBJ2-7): DVKVTQSSRYLVKRTGEKVFLECVQDMDHENMFWYRQDPGLGLRLIYFSYDVKMKEKGDIPEGYSVSREKKERFSLILESASTNQTSMYLCASTSQAFTYEQYFGPGTRLTVT.

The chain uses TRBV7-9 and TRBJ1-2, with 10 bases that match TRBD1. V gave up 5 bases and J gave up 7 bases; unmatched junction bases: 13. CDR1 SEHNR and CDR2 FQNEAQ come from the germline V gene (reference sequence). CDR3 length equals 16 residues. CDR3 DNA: TGTGCCAGCAGCCTCCTAGGGACAGGGGCGAAGTCTGGCTACACCTTC. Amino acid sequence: CASSLLGTGAKSGYTF.

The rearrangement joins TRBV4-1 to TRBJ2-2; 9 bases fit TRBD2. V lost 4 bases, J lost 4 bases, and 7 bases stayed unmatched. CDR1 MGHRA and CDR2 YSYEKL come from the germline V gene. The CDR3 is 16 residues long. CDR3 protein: CASSPAAGGLTGELFF. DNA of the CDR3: TGCGCCAGCAGCCCGGCGGCGGGGGGGCTCACCGGGGAGCTGTTTTTT.